This TCR beta chain emerged from a study of blood T cell repertoires in COVID-19. On the study more broadly: Acute and convalescent COVID-19 samples came from the United States, Italy and Spain. Sample material is recorded as cDNA or gDNA derived from T cells, B-cell-depleted T cells, or PBMCs.

Study processing details: Reference gene primers were amplified, and this amplification served to estimate nucleated cell counts. Clones were read by immunoSEQ multiplex PCR, and TCRdb kept only the in-frame ones, dropping some. That table supplies the V and J calls and clone size; D and trimming were determined from the DNA. This table holds about 74,000 clones, about 84% found once. Germline V gives CDR1 SGHDN, CDR2 FVKESK. This CDR3 is 16 amino acids long. V dropped 5 bases and J dropped 3 bases, with 14 bases sitting between them. This clonotype originated in a human donor in a cohort sampled during active COVID-19. The chain links TRBV14 to TRBJ1-6, with D possibly matching TRBD1 (5 bases). The sequenced material came from peripheral blood. Here the CDR3 reads CASSSGDGGYNSPLHF. The CDR3 nucleotides are TGTGCCAGCAGCAGTGGTGACGGGGGCTATAATTCACCCCTCCACTTT. The full variable domain, rest sourced from reference TRBV14 and TRBJ1-6, is EAGVTQFPSHSVIEKGQTVTLRCDPISGHDNLYWYRRVMGKEIKFLLHFVKESKQDESGMPNNRFLAERTGGTYSTLKVQPAELEDSGVYFCASSSGDGGYNSPLHFGNGTRLTVT.